This TCR beta chain derives from a study of cytomegalovirus exposure and HLA in healthy donors. Germline-derived CDR1 and CDR2 are SGHTA and FQGNSA. The ends were cut back, 2 bases at V and 0 bases at J, with 17 bases in the middle. The length of the CDR3 is 17 residues. Sequenced by immunoSEQ multiplex PCR; TCRdb stores in-frame clones only, minus some. This table holds around 130,000 clones, over 75% found once. The sequence was obtained from a woman in her thirties in good health and CMV-seronegative. Sample: PBMCs. The rearrangement joins TRBV7-2 to TRBJ2-7, with unresolved D. CDR3 coding DNA: TGTGCCAGCAGCTTATCGTTACAGAGATTGAGCTCCTACGAGCAGTACTTC. Amino acid sequence: CASSLSLQRLSSYEQYF.